The 20 T cell receptor beta chains reported below all come from one sample, sequenced in a study of cytomegalovirus exposure and HLA in healthy donors. The PCR was carried out with 60 Vbeta primers and 13 Jbeta primers. Measured with immunoSEQ multiplex PCR; TCRdb has only the in-frame clones, and not every one. The table has over 130,000 clones, approximately 85% seen once. The sequenced sample was PBMCs. These receptors were taken from a woman in her thirties or forties in good health and CMV-seronegative.

V is TRBV27 and J is TRBJ1-4; D ambiguous. This CDR3 contains 12 residues. V gave up 4 bases and J gave up 8 bases, with 8 bases separating them. Germline CDR1 is MNHEY and CDR2 is SMNVEV (reference sequence). CDR3 sequence (DNA): TGTGCCAGCAGTTCGCGAGGAGAAAAACTGTTTTTT. Translation: CASSSRGEKLFF.

The chain employs TRBV10-3 and TRBJ2-7, with TRBD1 identical over 8 bases. V lost 0 bases and J lost 3; bases outside the gene matches: 7. CDR1 is ENHRY, CDR2 SYGVKD, per germline. The CDR3 runs 16 residues. CDR3 sequence: CAISESAGGSFYEQYF. CDR3 coding DNA: TGTGCCATCAGTGAGTCGGCAGGGGGCTCCTTCTACGAGCAGTACTTC.

This sequence joins TRBV2 and TRBJ2-7; D is unresolved. Looked up from germline, CDR1 is SNHLY and CDR2 is FYNNEI. V lost 3 bases and J lost 4, with 16 bases in between. This CDR3 contains 15 residues. CDR3 in amino acids: CASSDTGFEVYEQYF. CDR3 nucleotide sequence: TGTGCCAGCAGTGATACCGGCTTCGAGGTTTACGAGCAGTACTTC.

The chain joins TRBV27 to TRBJ1-2; D perhaps matches TRBD1 (5 bases). V was trimmed by 0 bases and J by 9 bases, leaving 17 bases between them. CDR1 MNHEY and CDR2 SMNVEV come from the germline V gene (reference sequence). The CDR3 covers 15 residues. CDR3 bases: TGTGCCAGCAGTTTATCGGGCAGCCTTGGGGCGAGCTACACCTTC. Encoded protein: CASSLSGSLGASYTF.

The chain employs TRBV19 and TRBJ1-1; perhaps TRBD1 as D (5 bases). CDR3 length: 12 amino acids. The V end was cut by 4 bases, the J end by 4 bases, with 7 bases between. Germline CDR1 LNHDA, CDR2 SQIVND (reference sequence). The CDR3 here is CASSKQGTEAFF. The CDR3 DNA follows: TGTGCCAGTAGTAAGCAGGGCACTGAAGCTTTCTTT.

The chain recombines TRBV27 with TRBJ1-2, with TRBD1 matching over 7 bases. Germline trimming cut 6 bases from V and 4 bases from J; bases unmatched to any gene: 5. This CDR3 comprises 13 residues. CDR1 MNHEY and CDR2 SMNVEV come from the germline V gene (reference sequence). The CDR3: CASSRQGPYGYTF. DNA for the CDR3: TGTGCCAGCAGCAGACAGGGCCCCTATGGCTACACCTTC.

This sequence joins TRBV6-5 and TRBJ2-6, with 7 bases that match TRBD2. The V gene end was trimmed by 5 bases and the J gene end by 2 bases; junction bases not matched to a gene: 3. In germline, CDR1 is MNHEY, CDR2 SVGAGI. The CDR3 loop spans 15 amino acids. The CDR3 here is CASSPSGTGANVLTF. CDR3 bases: TGTGCCAGCAGTCCCAGCGGGACTGGGGCCAACGTCCTGACTTTC.

This chain links TRBV4-2 with TRBJ2-3; D is perhaps TRBD2 (5 bases). The germline V and J ends were trimmed by 4 bases and 0 bases, with 11 bases remaining between them. The CDR3 is 15 residues long. Germline lookup yields CDR1 LGHNA and CDR2 YNFKEQ. The CDR3 bases are TGTGCCAGCAGCCGGGGAGAAACAAGCACAGATACGCAGTATTTT. Residues: CASSRGETSTDTQYF.

This clone was observed once. The J gene is TRBJ2-3, the V gene TRBV7-2; no definite D call. Germline V CDR1 and CDR2: SGHTA, FQGNSA. This CDR3 is 15 amino acids long. V was shortened by 1 base and J by 3 bases, with 11 bases between the two germline ends. In nucleotides, the CDR3 is TGTGCCAGCAGCTTAGTAGCTGTCCTTACAGATACGCAGTATTTT. Residues: CASSLVAVLTDTQYF.

The J gene is TRBJ2-5, the V gene TRBV6-6; 7 bases agree with TRBD1. The tail of the sequence fits TRBJ2-7 better, so the J call may be wrong. The CDR3 sequence is 14 residues long. Germline CDR1 reads MNHNY; CDR2 reads SVGAGI (reference sequence). CDR3 in amino acids: CASSWTGRSYEQYF. In DNA, the CDR3 is TGTGCCAGCAGTTGGACAGGAAGATCCTACGAGCAGTACTTC.

This clone appeared once. The V call is TRBV11-3, the J call TRBJ2-7, with D possibly being TRBD1 (6 bases). Germline CDR1 is SGHNT and CDR2 is YENEEA. Trimming shortened V by 1 base and J by 4 bases, and 8 bases separated the two germline ends. The CDR3 length is 13 residues. The CDR3 DNA sequence: TGTGCCAGCAGCTTAGGGGGGCAGTACGAGCAGTACTTC. Translation: CASSLGGQYEQYF.

The chain recombines TRBV11-2 with TRBJ2-7; tentatively, D is TRBD1 (6 bases). The CDR3 has 15 amino acids. V was clipped by 2 bases and J by 5 bases, with 16 bases between them. Germline lookup yields CDR1 SGHAT and CDR2 FQNNGV. Written as DNA, the CDR3 is TGTGCCAGCAGCTTATCTCTCGCAGGGGTGGACGAGCAGTACTTC. Its translation: CASSLSLAGVDEQYF.

J is TRBJ2-2 and V is TRBV6-4; 10 bases are a match to TRBD2. The V gene end was trimmed by 9 bases and the J gene end by 4 bases; junction bases not matched to a gene: 8. The germline CDR1 and CDR2 sequences are MRHNA and SNTAGT. CDR3 length: 15 amino acids. Written as DNA, the CDR3 is TGTGCCAGGCGCGGACTAGCGGCAACCACCGGGGAGCTGTTTTTT. This encodes CARRGLAATTGELFF.

This sequence joins TRBV4-3 and TRBJ2-3; D may be TRBD1 (6 bases). Trimming stripped 0 bases from V and 2 bases from J, with 9 bases between. Per germline, CDR1 LGHNA and CDR2 YSLEER. The CDR3 loop spans 15 amino acids. The CDR3 coding sequence is TGCGCCAGCAGCCAAGATGGACAGTACACAGATACGCAGTATTTT. Its protein is CASSQDGQYTDTQYF.

This chain links TRBV6-5 with TRBJ1-2, with 7 nucleotides matching TRBD1. Germline CDR1 MNHEY, CDR2 SVGAGI. J was trimmed by 4 bases and V by 4 bases; bases with no gene match: 6. The CDR3 sequence is 14 residues long. CDR3 DNA sequence: TGTGCCAGCAGTTCCGCGACAGGGACCTATGGCTACACCTTC. Amino acid sequence: CASSSATGTYGYTF.

The chain recombines TRBV6-5 with TRBJ1-5; no clear D gene. V was pared by 6 bases and J by 5 bases, with 14 bases between. Germline V gene sequence: CDR1 MNHEY, CDR2 SVGAGI. The CDR3 consists of 14 residues. As DNA, the CDR3 is TGTGCCAGCAGGATATTAACTTCTGATCAGCCCCAGCATTTT. Encoded protein: CASRILTSDQPQHF.

The chain joins TRBV11-3 to TRBJ1-5; no clear D gene. V lost 7 bases, J lost 0 bases, and 13 bases lay in between. Germline V gene sequence: CDR1 SGHNT, CDR2 YENEEA. There are 15 residues in the CDR3. Written as DNA, the CDR3 is TGTGCCAGCATCCCTAGGACTTTTAGCAATCAGCCCCAGCATTTT. This translates into CASIPRTFSNQPQHF.

In this sample, this clone turned up once. This chain links TRBV4-3 with TRBJ1-2; weak D call: TRBD1 (6 bases). With 4 bases removed from V and 4 bases from J, the gap between germline ends came to 19 bases. There are 16 residues in the CDR3. From germline, CDR1 is LGHNA and CDR2 YSLEER. The CDR3 coding sequence is TGCGCCAGCAGCCCGCATCCGGCACAGGGTCTCTATGGCTACACCTTC. This translates into CASSPHPAQGLYGYTF.

Regarding this clone: A junction end diverges from the germline sequence, so it may reflect a read error. The V gene is TRBV7-9, the J gene TRBJ1-4; 7 bases map to TRBD1. The CDR3 spans 13 residues. Germline CDR1 reads SEHNR; CDR2 reads FQNEAQ (reference sequence). The CDR3 reads CSSSKMDREKLFF. The CDR3 DNA is TGTTCCAGCAGCAAAATGGACAGGGAAAAACTGTTTTTT.

The rearrangement joins TRBV4-1 to TRBJ2-5; TRBD2 matches 14 bases. This CDR3 is built from 21 residues. Germline V gene sequence: CDR1 MGHRA, CDR2 YSYEKL. The V and J ends lost 1 base and 4 bases, in that order; junction bases with no gene match: 17. This chain's CDR3 is CASSQGGLAGVRGGGSETQYF. The CDR3 DNA reads TGCGCCAGCAGCCAAGGGGGACTAGCGGGAGTACGGGGAGGGGGATCAGAGACCCAGTACTTC.